This T cell receptor (beta chain) was captured in a study of follicular helper T cells after annual influenza vaccination. The time point here: 2015-2016 season, pre-vaccination. The V gene's germline CDR1 is SGHTA and CDR2 FQGNSA. Trimming took 3 bases from V and 1 from J; bases not matched to a gene: 4. The CDR3 runs 15 residues. This clone was detected only once. Its specificity is unknown. Study conclusions and caveats: For non-cTfh compartments, undersampling could not be ruled out. Each annual vaccination recalled recurring oligoclonal ICOS+CD38+ cTfh clonotypes.

Sequencing was performed with immunoSEQ multiplex PCR; in TCRdb, only in-frame clones are kept and a portion is missing. The sample carries approximately 13,000 clones, approximately 84% recorded once. The source is an adult who received the influenza vaccine. The material sequenced was CXCR5- memory CD4+ T cells sorted from blood, taken on the day of influenza vaccination. V and J are TRBV7-2 and TRBJ2-5, with 8 bases identical to TRBD2. The CDR3 spells CASSFDGGAQETQYF. As DNA, the CDR3 is TGTGCCAGCAGCTTTGACGGGGGGGCCCAAGAGACCCAGTACTTC. Looking up the rest from reference TRBV7-2 and TRBJ2-5 gives the full variable domain: GAGVSQSPSNKVTEKGKDVELRCDPISGHTALYWYRQSLGQGLEFLIYFQGNSAPDKSGLPSDRFSAERTGGSVSTLTIQRTQQEDSAVYLCASSFDGGAQETQYFGPGTRLLVL.